Listed here are 9 T cell receptor beta chains from one sample, sequenced in a study of post-analysis software for immune sequencing data. Study-level findings and limits: Relative to controls, patients had about 5 TRBV segments at higher frequency, with TRBV5-6, TRBV5-1 and TRBV20-1 among these.

The authors incorporated unique molecular identifiers into the TCR beta cDNA libraries. TCRdb reprocessed the PCR reads via MiXCR and lists one record per CDR3 protein. The sample holds hundreds of thousands of distinct CDR3 sequences, approximately 60% seen once. These receptors are not linked to any known antigen. Sequencing was carried out using blood. The source is a girl aged 2-10 years with multiple sclerosis.

J is TRBJ2-3 and V is TRBV4-3, with D perhaps TRBD2 (5 bases). Trimming pared 0 bases from V and 2 bases from J, leaving 15 bases between. Per the germline V gene, CDR1 is LGHNA and CDR2 is YSLEER. This CDR3 comprises 17 residues. CDR3 residues: CASSQDAGFGDTDTQYF. Written as DNA, the CDR3 is TGCGCCAGCAGCCAAGATGCGGGTTTCGGGGACACAGATACGCAGTATTTT.

This sequence joins TRBV9 and TRBJ2-7; 9 nucleotides match TRBD2. The ends lost 0 bases at V and 6 bases at J; junction bases unmatched: 7. CDR3 size: 15 residues. CDR1 is SGDLS, CDR2 YYNGEE, per germline. The CDR3 nucleotides read TGTGCCAGCAGCGTAGGGGTAGCGGGAGTTGGCGAGCAGTACTTC. This gives the protein CASSVGVAGVGEQYF.

The V call is TRBV12-3 or TRBV12-4, the J call TRBJ2-7, with D perhaps matching TRBD1 or TRBD2 (5 bases each). The J call is in doubt because the DNA end fits TRBJ2-4 better. The CDR3 is 15 residues long. CDR3 nucleotides: TGTGCCAGCAGTTTAGGCAGGGAGTACGGGAACATTCAGTACTTC. Amino acids: CASSLGREYGNIQYF.

The chain uses TRBV6-4 and TRBJ2-3; no firm D call. This CDR3 has 15 residues. Trimming left V 4 bases short and J 0 bases short, with 11 bases between. Germline CDR1 reads MRHNA; CDR2 reads SNTAGT. CDR3 residues: CASSGGVGSTDTQYF. In DNA form, the CDR3 reads TGTGCCAGCAGTGGTGGGGTCGGTAGCACAGATACGCAGTATTTT.

This chain uses TRBV3-1 with TRBJ2-7, with 7 bases aligning to TRBD1. The tail of the sequence fits TRBJ2-5 better, so the J call may be wrong. The germline CDR1 and CDR2 sequences are LGHDT and YNNKEL (reference sequence). The CDR3 runs 15 residues. CDR3 DNA: TGTGCCAGCAGCCCAATTGACAGGGAACAAGAGACCCAGTACTTC. It encodes CASSPIDREQETQYF.

The V and J genes are TRBV7-9 and TRBJ2-5, with 9 positions matching TRBD1. The germline CDR1 and CDR2 sequences are SEHNR and FQNEAQ (reference sequence). The CDR3 spans 15 residues. V lost 0 bases to trimming and J lost 5 bases; unmatched junction nucleotides: 4. The CDR3 protein is CASSLADRGSETQYF. CDR3 DNA sequence: TGTGCCAGCAGCTTAGCCGACAGGGGGAGCGAGACCCAGTACTTC.

The chain joins TRBV4-1 to TRBJ2-5; D is possibly TRBD2 (5 bases). The DNA end lines up better with TRBJ2-4; the J call may be wrong. In germline, CDR1 is MGHRA, CDR2 YSYEKL. The CDR3 sequence is 16 residues long. The CDR3 sequence is CASSQETNRGKNIQYF. The DNA for the CDR3 is TGCGCCAGCAGCCAAGAAACCAACCGAGGGAAAAACATTCAGTACTTC.

This clonotype was counted many times. The junction differs from germline at one of its ends, possibly a read error. V usage is TRBV5-1 and J usage is TRBJ2-1; perhaps TRBD2 as D (5 bases). The CDR3 has 14 amino acids. From germline, CDR1 is SGHRS and CDR2 YFSETQ. In DNA form, the CDR3 reads TGTGCCAGCAGCTTAGAGGGCTCCTACAATGAGCAGTTCTTC. Translated, it gives CASSLEGSYNEQFF.

There are a few counts of this clonotype. This chain links TRBV18 with TRBJ2-1; D is perhaps TRBD1 (6 bases). CDR1 KGHSH and CDR2 LQKENI come from the germline V gene. This CDR3 spans 15 amino acids. V shed 5 bases and J shed 0 bases, with 11 bases lying between them. The CDR3 DNA reads as TGTGCCAGCTCAGGGGGCCGCAGCTCCTACAATGAGCAGTTCTTC. Amino acids: CASSGGRSSYNEQFF.